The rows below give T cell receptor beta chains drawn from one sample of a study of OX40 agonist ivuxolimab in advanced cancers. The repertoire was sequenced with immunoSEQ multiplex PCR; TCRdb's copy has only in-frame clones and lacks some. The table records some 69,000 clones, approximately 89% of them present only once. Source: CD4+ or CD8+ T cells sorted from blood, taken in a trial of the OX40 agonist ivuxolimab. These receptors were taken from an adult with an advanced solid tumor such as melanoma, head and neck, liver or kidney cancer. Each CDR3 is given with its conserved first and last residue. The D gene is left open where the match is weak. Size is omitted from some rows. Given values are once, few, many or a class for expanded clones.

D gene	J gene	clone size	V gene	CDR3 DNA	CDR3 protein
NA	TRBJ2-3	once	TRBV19	TGTGCCAGTAGTCTCAGCCGGGGGCCAGATACGCAGTATTTT	CASSLSRGPDTQYF
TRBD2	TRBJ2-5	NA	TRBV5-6	TGTGCCAGCAGCTTGTTGCGCGGGAGTGTTTTGGAGACCCAGTACTTC	CASSLLRGSVLETQYF
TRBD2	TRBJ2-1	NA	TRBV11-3	TGTGCCAGCAGCTTAGTACTAGCGGGAGTGAGGGAGCAGTTCTTC	CASSLVLAGVREQFF
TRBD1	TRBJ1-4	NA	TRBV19	TGTGCCAGTAGCGACGACCGGACAGGGTCTAATGAAAAACTGTTTTTT	CASSDDRTGSNEKLFF
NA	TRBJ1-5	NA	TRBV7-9	TGTGCCAGCAGCTTTGGGAATAGCAATCAGCCCCAGCATTTT	CASSFGNSNQPQHF
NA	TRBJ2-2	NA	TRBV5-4	TGTGCCAGCAGCCTCCCCGGGAGACATACCGGGGAGCTGTTTTTT	CASSLPGRHTGELFF
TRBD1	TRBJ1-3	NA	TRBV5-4	TGTGCCAGCAGCATAGGACAGGGGAGAAACACCATATATTTT	CASSIGQGRNTIYF
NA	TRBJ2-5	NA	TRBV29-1	TGCAGCGTTGGTAGTGGGGGCCAAGAGACCCAGTACTTC	CSVGSGGQETQYF
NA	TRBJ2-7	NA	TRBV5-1	TGCGCCAGCAGCTTGTGGGCTAGCGGGACAGGTGAGCAGTACTTC	CASSLWASGTGEQYF
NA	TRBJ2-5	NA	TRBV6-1	TGTGCCAGCAGTGCGGGACTTTCGGGGGAGACCCAGTACTTC	CASSAGLSGETQYF
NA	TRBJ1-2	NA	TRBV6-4	TGTGCCAGCAGTGCTGGGAACGGAGCCTATGGCTACACCTTC	CASSAGNGAYGYTF
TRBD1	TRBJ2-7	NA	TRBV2	TGTGCCAGCATCCCGGGACAGGGCTTCTACGAGCAGTACTTC	CASIPGQGFYEQYF
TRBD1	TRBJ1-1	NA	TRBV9	TGTGCCTCCGCCGCGGGACAGTTGACTGAAGCTTTCTTT	CASAAGQLTEAFF
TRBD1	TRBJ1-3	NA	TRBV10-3	TGTGCCATCAGTGAGGGACAGGGAATTACTGGAAACACCATATATTTT	CAISEGQGITGNTIYF
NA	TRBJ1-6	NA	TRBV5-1	TGCGCCAGCAGCTTGGTTGGTTTGTCACCCCTCCACTTT	CASSLVGLSPLHF
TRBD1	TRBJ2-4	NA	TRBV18	TGTGCCAGCTCACCAGACAGGGTAGCCAAAAACATTCAGTACTTC	CASSPDRVAKNIQYF
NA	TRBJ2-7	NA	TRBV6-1	TGTGCCAGCAGTGAGGTCAGTACCTACGAGCAGTACTTC	CASSEVSTYEQYF
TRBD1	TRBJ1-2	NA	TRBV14	TGTGCCAGCAGCACGGGACAGGGGATAGGTGGCTACACCTTC	CASSTGQGIGGYTF
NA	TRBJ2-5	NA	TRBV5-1	TGCGCCAGCAGCCCCGATTGGCGGGGACCGTGGGAGACCCAGTACTTC	CASSPDWRGPWETQYF
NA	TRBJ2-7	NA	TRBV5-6	TGTGCCAGCAGCTTAGGGCAGGCGCGCGAGCAGTACTTC	CASSLGQAREQYF
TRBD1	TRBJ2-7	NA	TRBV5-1	TGCGCCAGCAAGCCATCATCCGGACAGGGCGCCTACGAGCAGTACTTC	CASKPSSGQGAYEQYF
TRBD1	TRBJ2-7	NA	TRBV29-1	TGCAGCGTTGAAGGGACAGGGGGCGCAAGTCCGTACTTC	CSVEGTGGASPYF
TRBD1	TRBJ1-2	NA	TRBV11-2	TGTGCCAGCAGCCTGGGACAGGGGCAAGGTGGCTACACCTTC	CASSLGQGQGGYTF
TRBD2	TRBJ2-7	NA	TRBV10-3	TGTGCCATCAGTGAGCACGGACTAGCGGGCTACGAGCAGTACTTC	CAISEHGLAGYEQYF
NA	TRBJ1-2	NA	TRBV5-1	TGCGCCAGCAGCTCAGGACAGAATGGCTACACCTTC	CASSSGQNGYTF
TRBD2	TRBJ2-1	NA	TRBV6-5	TGTGCCAGCAGTTTCGAGGGACTAGGGGGCAATGAGCAGTTCTTC	CASSFEGLGGNEQFF
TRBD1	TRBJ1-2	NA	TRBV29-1	TGCAGCGTTTATACAGGGGGCGAGGGCTACACCTTC	CSVYTGGEGYTF
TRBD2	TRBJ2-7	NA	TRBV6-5	TGTGCCGCCGGGGGGGCGCGGGAGCAGTACTTC	CAAGGAREQYF
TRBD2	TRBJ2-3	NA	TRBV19	TGTGCCAGTAGGATTTTAGCGGGAAGCACAGATACGCAGTATTTT	CASRILAGSTDTQYF
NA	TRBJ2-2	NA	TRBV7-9	TGTGCCAGCAGCCCGGACAGCGTAGGAGCCGGGGAGCTGTTTTTT	CASSPDSVGAGELFF